This record covers a single TCR beta chain. Its antigen is unidentified. The record originates from a study of T cell repertoires in cytomegalovirus infection. Study as a whole: Indicated by public TCR beta signatures were CMV infection and matching HLA type.

Between the trimmed V and J ends, which lost 3 bases and 8 bases, there was a span of 10 bases. The length of the CDR3 is 12 residues. General observations from the study: The study found HLA-C-restricted CMV-specific TCR beta clonotypes dominating the ex vivo response.

TCRdb reprocessed the reads with MiXCR, giving one entry per CDR3 protein. The sample lists some 700,000 distinct CDR3 sequences, 33% occurring once. Sequenced here: cultured PBMCs, sampled from culture after CMV antigen stimulation. The rearrangement uses TRBV12-3 or TRBV12-4 and TRBJ1-2; D is possibly TRBD1 (5 bases). The TCR sequence derives from a human donor in good health (CMV status not recorded). Some clones in this sample may be carry-over from other donors' samples. CDR3 nucleotides: TGTGCCAGCAGTTTTGATCAGGGAGGCTACACCTTC. Translating it yields CASSFDQGGYTF.